The 29 T cell receptor beta chains reported below all come from one sample, sequenced in a study of T cells in Graves' hyperthyroidism and ophthalmopathy. Using RNA transcripts as the source, TCR beta CDR3 regions were amplified. First-round RT-PCR targeting the TCR CDR3 was performed with the HTBI primer set. A single record per CDR3 protein comes from TCRdb applying MiXCR to the multiplex PCR reads. The sample holds 450,000 to 700,000 distinct CDR3 sequences, more than 45% seen once. Input material: peripheral blood or thyroid tissue (not recorded which). Receptors originate from an adult woman with Graves' disease, either hyperthyroidism or ophthalmopathy (not recorded which).

The chain carries TRBV5-1 and TRBJ2-3; 11 positions agree with TRBD2. Unmatched junction bases numbered 2, after V lost 1 base and J lost 7 bases. CDR1 and CDR2 (germline): SGHRS, YFSETQ. The CDR3 is 14 amino acids. The CDR3 loop reads CASSLTSGSNTQYF. The CDR3 DNA is TGCGCCAGCAGCTTGACTAGCGGGAGTAATACGCAGTATTTT. Based on the CDR3 plus reference TRBV5-1 and TRBJ2-3, the full variable domain is KAGVTQTPRYLIKTRGQQVTLSCSPISGHRSVSWYQQTPGQGLQFLFEYFSETQRNKGNFPGRFSGRQFSNSRSEMNVSTLELGDSALYLCASSLTSGSNTQYFGPGTRLTVL.

This clonotype was seen ten or more times. The chain recombines TRBV29-1 with TRBJ1-2, with D uncertain. Germline V gene lookup returns CDR1 SQVTM and CDR2 ANQGSEA. CDR3 length: 13 residues. V lost 2 bases to trimming and J lost 4 bases, with 11 bases between them. CDR3 residues: CSVERLAGYGYTF. For the CDR3, the DNA is TGCAGCGTTGAAAGGCTCGCAGGCTATGGCTACACCTTC. The whole variable domain, filled in from reference TRBV29-1 and TRBJ1-2, reads SAVISQKPSRDICQRGTSLTIQCQVDSQVTMMFWYRQQPGQSLTLIATANQGSEATYESGFVIDKFPISRPNLTFSTLTVSNMSPEDSSIYLCSVERLAGYGYTFGSGTRLTVV.

This clonotype was found many times. This sequence joins TRBV20-1 and TRBJ2-5, with 9 bases lining up with TRBD1. With V trimmed by 6 bases and J by 9 bases, 17 bases remained unmatched. This CDR3 is 15 amino acids long. Germline V CDR1 and CDR2: DFQATT, SNEGSKA (reference sequence). The CDR3 bases are TGCAGTGCCTCGCCCCGGGGACAGGGTGGTCTGGCCCAGTACTTC. Its translation: CSASPRGQGGLAQYF.

This clonotype was detected a few times. The genes are TRBV4-1 and TRBJ1-5; D is perhaps TRBD1 (6 bases). CDR1 is MGHRA and CDR2 is YSYEKL in the germline V gene. CDR3 size: 16 residues. V was shortened by 2 bases and J by 0 bases, with 11 bases between the two germline ends. CDR3: CASSQLQGISNQPQHF. DNA for the CDR3: TGCGCCAGCAGCCAATTACAGGGAATTAGCAATCAGCCCCAGCATTTT.

This chain connects TRBV10-3 to TRBJ1-1; possible D gene TRBD1, 5 bases. V dropped 4 bases and J dropped 0 bases, with 9 bases sitting between them. Germline V gene sequence: CDR1 ENHRY, CDR2 SYGVKD. The CDR3 sequence is 14 residues long. The CDR3 here is CAISAGSVNTEAFF. The DNA for the CDR3 is TGTGCCATCAGTGCAGGGTCGGTGAACACTGAAGCTTTCTTT.

The rearrangement links TRBV5-1 to TRBJ2-7; TRBD2 matches 14 bases. With V trimmed by 1 base and J by 2 bases, 8 bases remained unmatched. This CDR3 is 18 amino acids long. Looked up from germline, CDR1 is SGHRS and CDR2 is YFSETQ. This CDR3 is CASSLRGLAGDRTYEQYF. The CDR3 DNA sequence: TGCGCCAGCAGCTTGCGGGGACTAGCGGGAGATAGGACCTACGAGCAGTACTTC.

This clonotype was seen at least ten times. This chain connects TRBV12-3 or TRBV12-4 to TRBJ2-2; 9 bases align to TRBD2. CDR3 size: 15 residues. The V and J ends lost 7 bases and 8 bases, in that order; junction bases with no gene match: 11. CDR3: CASTLLAGPGGELFF. The CDR3 DNA sequence: TGTGCCAGCACTCTGCTAGCGGGACCTGGAGGGGAGCTGTTTTTT.

This clonotype was observed many times. CDR3 protein: CASSQTSGSVTGELFF. The CDR3 bases are TGTGCCAGCAGCCAGACTAGCGGGAGTGTTACCGGGGAGCTGTTTTTT. This sequence joins TRBV7-3 and TRBJ2-2, with 12 bases that match TRBD2. Trimming at V came to 5 bases and at J to 5 bases, leaving 6 bases not matched to a gene. Germline assignment: CDR1 SGHTA and CDR2 FQGTGA. The CDR3 has 16 amino acids.

This clonotype was seen only a few times. The V gene is TRBV24-1, the J gene TRBJ2-2; 7 bases line up with TRBD1. The CDR3 has 15 amino acids. Germline CDR1 and CDR2: KGHDR and SFDVKD. With 0 bases clipped from V and 3 bases from J, the junction kept 0 bases outside the gene matches. The DNA for the CDR3 is TGTGCCACCAGTGATTTGGACAGGGACACCGGGGAGCTGTTTTTT. Encoded protein: CATSDLDRDTGELFF.

This clonotype has more than one count but fewer than ten. The rearrangement uses TRBV24-1 and TRBJ1-5, with D maybe TRBD1 (6 bases). The germline CDR1 and CDR2 sequences are KGHDR and SFDVKD. The ends were cut back, 1 base at V and 5 bases at J, with 8 bases in the middle. The CDR3 covers 14 residues. The CDR3 spells CATSDLRQDQPQHF. In DNA form, the CDR3 reads TGTGCCACCAGTGATTTAAGACAGGATCAGCCCCAGCATTTT.

This clonotype was detected only a few times. The chain has TRBV28 and TRBJ2-2; 7 nucleotides align to TRBD1. The germline gives CDR1 MDHEN, CDR2 SYDVKM. This CDR3 has 15 amino acids. Losses at the gene ends were 6 bases for V and 4 bases for J; bases not matched to a gene: 8. The CDR3 sequence: CASRTIRDSTGELFF. CDR3 sequence (DNA): TGTGCCAGCAGGACCATCCGGGACAGCACCGGGGAGCTGTTTTTT.

The count of this clonotype is one. The gene calls are TRBV11-3 and TRBJ1-1; no clear D gene. The CDR3 totals 14 residues. Deletions cut 7 bases from V and 1 base from J, with 13 bases between. Germline CDR1 SGHNT, CDR2 YENEEA. The CDR3 DNA reads TGTGCCAGCAACTTGAGGCCAGGGAACACTGAAGCTTTCTTT. It translates to CASNLRPGNTEAFF.

The V and J genes are TRBV9 and TRBJ1-2; a weak D match, TRBD1 (5 bases). Germline CDR1 SGDLS, CDR2 YYNGEE. This CDR3 region has 15 residues. The V end was cut by 3 bases, the J end by 6 bases, with 18 bases between. As DNA, the CDR3 is TGTGCCAGCAGCGGGAAGACGGGGGGAATGAATGGCTACACCTTC. Its protein is CASSGKTGGMNGYTF.

The sample holds a few counts of this clonotype. V and J are TRBV9 and TRBJ1-3; D possibly corresponds to TRBD1 (5 bases). V was shortened by 0 bases and J by 3 bases, with 10 bases between the two germline ends. The CDR3 runs 15 residues. Germline loops: CDR1 SGDLS, CDR2 YYNGEE. CDR3 sequence: CASSVGAGRGNTIYF. The CDR3 nucleotides read TGTGCCAGCAGCGTAGGTGCAGGGCGTGGAAACACCATATATTTT.

This clonotype was counted ten times or more. This chain links TRBV20-1 with TRBJ2-5; D may be TRBD2 (5 bases). V was clipped by 2 bases and J by 4 bases, with 11 bases between them. Germline V gene lookup returns CDR1 DFQATT and CDR2 SNEGSKA (reference sequence). CDR3 length: 13 residues. The CDR3 protein is CSARRTETETQYF. In DNA, the CDR3 is TGCAGTGCTAGACGGACTGAAACAGAGACCCAGTACTTC.

On this clonotype itself: A much more abundant neighbour one base away suggests this may be a read error. The genes are TRBV5-1 and TRBJ2-7, with D perhaps matching TRBD2 (6 bases). V lost 4 bases and J 3 bases, leaving 20 bases between the germline ends. CDR1 is SGHRS, CDR2 YFSETQ, per germline. The CDR3 is made up of 16 amino acids. The CDR3 protein is CASSQRLGLRSYEQYF. The CDR3 DNA reads TGCGCCAGCAGCCAGAGACTAGGTCTTAGGAGCTACGAGCAGTACTTC.

In its sample, this clonotype was seen many times. The rearrangement joins TRBV7-2 to TRBJ1-3, with no clear D. Germline CDR1 is SGHTA and CDR2 is FQGNSA. This CDR3 spans 15 amino acids. Trimming took off 3 bases at V and 0 bases at J, with 9 bases between the two ends. The CDR3: CASSLGRASGNTIYF. Written as DNA, the CDR3 is TGTGCCAGCAGCTTGGGTAGGGCCTCTGGAAACACCATATATTTT.

The rearrangement links TRBV20-1 to TRBJ2-5; D may be TRBD1 (6 bases). V gave up 5 bases and J gave up 2 bases, with 12 bases separating them. The CDR3 has 13 amino acids. Germline values: CDR1 DFQATT, CDR2 SNEGSKA (reference sequence). The CDR3 nucleotides read TGCAGTGCTGTCACCACAGGGCAAGAGACCCAGTACTTC. It codes for CSAVTTGQETQYF.

The chain has TRBV20-1 and TRBJ2-2; D may correspond to TRBD1 or TRBD2 (6 bases each). Germline CDR1 reads DFQATT; CDR2 reads SNEGSKA (reference sequence). This CDR3 spans 15 amino acids. Trimming left V 6 bases short and J 1 base short, with 15 bases between. CDR3 region: CSAAEGGGNTGELFF. DNA for the CDR3: TGCAGTGCCGCAGAGGGGGGAGGGAACACCGGGGAGCTGTTTTTT.

Note on this clonotype: This may be a read error: a much more frequent sequence differs by one nucleotide. This chain connects TRBV10-3 to TRBJ1-4, with D unresolved. In germline, CDR1 is ENHRY, CDR2 SYGVKD. The V gene lost 2 bases and the J gene lost 9 bases, with 10 bases spanning the gap. The CDR3 is made up of 13 amino acids. The CDR3 protein is CAISERVQKKLFF. CDR3 sequence (DNA): TGTGCCATCAGTGAGAGGGTACAGAAAAAACTGTTTTTT.

The V and J genes are TRBV28 and TRBJ1-5; a weak D match, TRBD1 (6 bases). Germline loops: CDR1 MDHEN, CDR2 SYDVKM. V was trimmed by 3 bases and J by 5 bases, leaving 14 bases between them. The CDR3 covers 15 residues. The CDR3: CASSLRGVVYQPQHF. The CDR3 DNA follows: TGTGCCAGCAGTTTGAGGGGGGTGGTGTATCAGCCCCAGCATTTT.

CDR3 loop: CAWSVAQGVVYEQYF. The CDR3 nucleotides read TGTGCCTGGAGTGTGGCCCAGGGGGTGGTCTACGAGCAGTACTTC. V is TRBV30 and J is TRBJ2-7; 7 positions agree with TRBD1. V trimming: 0 bases; J trimming: 3 bases; junction bases outside the gene matches: 8. The CDR3 spans 15 residues. Germline CDR1 reads GTSNPN; CDR2 reads SVGIG (reference sequence).

This clonotype was counted only a few times. The chain employs TRBV5-8 and TRBJ2-5; 7 bases are shared with TRBD1. The germline CDR1 and CDR2 sequences are SGHTS and YDEGEE. The V gene end was trimmed by 4 bases and the J gene end by 2 bases; junction bases not matched to a gene: 17. The CDR3 has 18 residues. Written as DNA, the CDR3 is TGTGCCAGCAGCCCGCATTTCGGACAACCCAGGGGGCAAGAGACCCAGTACTTC. This sequence encodes CASSPHFGQPRGQETQYF.

This clonotype was seen many times. V and J are TRBV19 and TRBJ1-1; maybe TRBD1 (6 bases). V lost 4 bases and J lost 1, with 13 bases in between. CDR3 length: 15 residues. The germline CDR1 and CDR2 sequences are LNHDA and SQIVND (reference sequence). The CDR3 bases are TGTGCCAGTAGTACGTACCTACAGGGGAACACTGAAGCTTTCTTT. It codes for CASSTYLQGNTEAFF.

V usage is TRBV30 and J usage is TRBJ1-2; possibly TRBD1 for D (5 bases). With 3 bases removed from V and 6 bases from J, the gap between germline ends came to 8 bases. The CDR3 covers 11 residues. Germline loops: CDR1 GTSNPN, CDR2 SVGIG (reference sequence). For the CDR3, the DNA is TGTGCCTGGAGGGGGGTGAATGGCTACACCTTC. Protein: CAWRGVNGYTF. Full variable domain (remainder filled in from reference TRBV30 and TRBJ1-2): SQTIHQWPATLVQPVGSPLSLECTVEGTSNPNLYWYRQAAGRGLQLLFYSVGIGQISSEVPQNLSASRPQDRQFILSSKKLLLSDSGFYLCAWRGVNGYTFGSGTRLTVV.

This clonotype was counted many times. The CDR3 DNA is TGCAGCCCCGGTGTTGGCTACACCTTC. Protein sequence: CSPGVGYTF. The chain is built from TRBV20-1 and TRBJ1-2; D is unresolved. The CDR3 is 9 residues long. CDR1 is DFQATT, CDR2 SNEGSKA, per germline (reference sequence).

The table lists this clonotype with many counts. V is TRBV29-1 and J is TRBJ2-5; TRBD2 agrees at 14 bases. Germline CDR1 SQVTM, CDR2 ANQGSEA. The CDR3 extends over 16 amino acids. The V gene end was trimmed by 6 bases and the J gene end by 4 bases; junction bases not matched to a gene: 10. The CDR3 region has the DNA TGCAGCGTGACGGGACTAGCGGGAGAAGAGTCAGAGACCCAGTACTTC. Protein product: CSVTGLAGEESETQYF.

Many counts were recorded for this clonotype. V gene TRBV11-2 combines with J gene TRBJ1-2, with 8 bases fitting TRBD1. V was pared by 5 bases and J by 7 bases, with 18 bases of the junction left unmatched. Germline CDR1 is SGHAT and CDR2 is FQNNGV. This CDR3 is 17 amino acids long. The CDR3 here is CASSPNTRTGRGSGYTF. DNA for the CDR3: TGTGCCAGCAGCCCGAATACCAGGACAGGGCGTGGGTCTGGCTACACCTTC.

V and J are TRBV6-1 and TRBJ1-6, with a possible D match to TRBD1 (5 bases). The germline CDR1 and CDR2 sequences are MNHNS and SASEGT. V lost 4 bases to trimming and J lost 6 bases, with 10 bases between them. CDR3 length: 14 amino acids. The CDR3 DNA follows: TGTGCCAGCAGTGTAACAGGTCTTAATTCACCCCTCCACTTT. This translates into CASSVTGLNSPLHF.